The 29 T cell receptor beta chains in this list originate from one sample, sequenced in a study of STAT3 mutations in large granular lymphocyte leukemia. Their target antigens are unknown. Libraries were prepared by immunoSEQ multiplex PCR; TCRdb keeps only in-frame clonotypes and omits some of them. The profile covers 30,000 to 40,000 clones, with approximately 83% appearing a single time and more than 9.5% taken by the ten largest. Study-wide results and caveats: Every T-cell large granular lymphocyte leukemia patient had at least one immunodominant TCR beta clonotype.

The sample taken for sequencing was peripheral blood mononuclear cells. The receptors derive from a man between 60 and 75 years old with T-cell large granular lymphocyte leukemia. Some clones in this sample may be carry-over from other donors' samples.

This chain connects TRBV7-3 to TRBJ2-2, with 7 positions matching TRBD2. Germline V gene lookup returns CDR1 SGHTA and CDR2 FQGTGA. V shed 4 bases and J 3 bases; nucleotides not matched to a gene: 8. This CDR3 region has 16 residues. In DNA form, the CDR3 reads TGTGCCAGCAGCTCCGGGGGGAGGCCAGACACCGGGGAGCTGTTTTTT. It yields the protein CASSSGGRPDTGELFF.

This clone was picked up one time. The chain uses TRBV30 and TRBJ2-7; 10 nucleotides line up with TRBD2. The CDR3 is 13 amino acids. Unmatched junction bases numbered 0, after V lost 0 bases and J lost 4 bases. The germline CDR1 and CDR2 sequences are GTSNPN and SVGIG (reference sequence). The chain's CDR3 is CAWSVSGGYEQYF. The CDR3 DNA follows: TGTGCCTGGAGTGTTAGCGGGGGGTACGAGCAGTACTTC.

This chain uses TRBV5-1 with TRBJ2-1; 13 nucleotides agree with TRBD2. V dropped 4 bases and J dropped 7; count of bases not matched to a gene: 8. CDR1 is SGHRS, CDR2 YFSETQ, per germline. The CDR3 sequence is 16 residues long. The CDR3 protein is CASSPRTSGSENEQFF. In DNA form, the CDR3 reads TGCGCCAGCAGCCCTCGGACTAGCGGGAGTGAAAATGAGCAGTTCTTC.

CDR3 bases: TGTGCCAGCAGCCAAGATCGATCCCGAGCGGACATTCAGTACTTC. This sequence encodes CASSQDRSRADIQYF. This chain connects TRBV14 to TRBJ2-4; D possibly corresponds to TRBD2 (5 bases). Trimming shortened V by 0 bases and J by 8 bases, and 14 bases separated the two germline ends. The CDR3 has 15 amino acids. CDR1 SGHDN and CDR2 FVKESK come from the germline V gene.

The chain uses TRBV29-1 and TRBJ2-5; 9 bases are shared with TRBD1. The CDR3 is made up of 13 amino acids. Germline CDR1 SQVTM, CDR2 ANQGSEA. V gave up 7 bases and J gave up 2 bases; unmatched junction bases: 5. CDR3 DNA: TGCAGCGCTGACAGGGGGTTACAAGAGACCCAGTACTTC. Translation: CSADRGLQETQYF.

The gene calls are TRBV28 and TRBJ1-5; 7 bases match TRBD1. The CDR3 consists of 15 residues. Trimming at V came to 3 bases and at J to 7 bases, leaving 9 bases not matched to a gene. CDR1 MDHEN and CDR2 SYDVKM come from the germline V gene. The CDR3 protein is CASSLTGQGDQPQHF. Here the CDR3 DNA reads TGTGCCAGCAGTTTGACAGGGCAGGGGGACCAGCCCCAGCATTTT.

The genes are TRBV5-6 and TRBJ1-4; 7 nucleotides agree with TRBD1. Per germline, CDR1 SGHDT and CDR2 YYEEEE. V trimming: 6 bases; J trimming: 7 bases; junction bases outside the gene matches: 3. The CDR3 is 12 amino acids. CDR3 sequence reads: CASTRGGEKLFF. The CDR3 DNA reads as TGTGCCAGCACCAGGGGGGGTGAAAAACTGTTTTTT.

The V gene is TRBV7-2, the J gene TRBJ1-2, with TRBD1 matching over 8 bases. After removal of 4 bases from V and 8 bases from J, the junction contained 6 bases not matched to a gene. From germline, CDR1 is SGHTA and CDR2 FQGNSA. The length of the CDR3 is 13 residues. The CDR3 nucleotides read TGTGCCAGCAGCTCAGGGGGCGCTTGGGGCTACACCTTC. It yields the protein CASSSGGAWGYTF. The variable domain in full, completed from reference TRBV7-2 and TRBJ1-2, reads GAGVSQSPSNKVTEKGKDVELRCDPISGHTALYWYRQSLGQGLEFLIYFQGNSAPDKSGLPSDRFSAERTGGSVSTLTIQRTQQEDSAVYLCASSSGGAWGYTFGSGTRLTVV.

The chain joins TRBV30 to TRBJ1-1; D gene unclear. The CDR3 is 14 amino acids. V was shortened by 1 base and J by 4 bases, with 13 bases between the two germline ends. Germline CDR1 is GTSNPN and CDR2 is SVGIG (reference sequence). The CDR3 DNA follows: TGTGCCTGGAGTGGGAAGAGGCGGACCACTGAAGCTTTCTTT. Residues: CAWSGKRRTTEAFF.

The CDR3 here is CASSFGQLNTEAFF. CDR3 sequence (DNA): TGTGCCAGCAGTTTCGGACAACTGAACACTGAAGCTTTCTTT. The chain links TRBV5-6 to TRBJ1-1; a weak D match, TRBD1 (5 bases). The CDR3 sequence is 14 residues long. Trimming stripped 5 bases from V and 0 bases from J, with 11 bases between. Germline CDR1 is SGHDT and CDR2 is YYEEEE.

This sequence joins TRBV18 and TRBJ2-5, with D perhaps given as TRBD1 or TRBD2 (5 bases each). The CDR3 runs to 13 residues. Trimming took 3 bases from V and 5 from J, leaving 10 bases between them. The germline CDR1 and CDR2 sequences are KGHSH and LQKENI. CDR3 DNA: TGTGCCAGCTCACCCATCAGGGAGGAGACCCAGTACTTC. Translation gives CASSPIREETQYF.

This clone was counted once. The chain employs TRBV7-9 and TRBJ2-1; D unresolved. Germline V gene sequence: CDR1 SEHNR, CDR2 FQNEAQ (reference sequence). V shed 3 bases and J shed 9 bases, with 6 bases lying between them. This CDR3 is 11 amino acids long. The CDR3 DNA is TGTGCCAGCAGCTTTCTTGGTGAGCAGTTCTTC. Translating it yields CASSFLGEQFF. Together with reference TRBV7-9 and TRBJ2-1, the CDR3 gives the full variable domain: DTGVSQNPRHKITKRGQNVTFRCDPISEHNRLYWYRQTLGQGPEFLTYFQNEAQLEKSRLLSDRFSAERPKGSFSTLEIQRTEQGDSAMYLCASSFLGEQFFGPGTRLTVL.

The chain is built from TRBV9 and TRBJ2-7, with D perhaps TRBD1 (5 bases). The CDR3 is 14 residues long. The germline CDR1 and CDR2 sequences are SGDLS and YYNGEE. V was pared by 0 bases and J by 5 bases, with 12 bases between. As DNA, the CDR3 is TGTGCCAGCAGCGTAGGGACACCTCACGACGAGCAGTACTTC. Translated, it gives CASSVGTPHDEQYF. The variable domain in full, with the rest retrieved from reference TRBV9 and TRBJ2-7, is DSGVTQTPKHLITATGQRVTLRCSPRSGDLSVYWYQQSLDQGLQFLIQYYNGEERAKGNILERFSAQQFPDLHSELNLSSLELGDSALYFCASSVGTPHDEQYFGPGTRLTVT.

This chain links TRBV19 with TRBJ2-2; D call uncertain. Trimming cost V 1 base and J 2 bases, with 8 bases left between them. Germline values: CDR1 LNHDA, CDR2 SQIVND (reference sequence). This CDR3 is 15 amino acids long. The CDR3 DNA sequence: TGTGCCAGTAGTATAGTCGCCTATAACACCGGGGAGCTGTTTTTT. Encoded protein: CASSIVAYNTGELFF.

This chain links TRBV27 with TRBJ2-5; 12 bases match TRBD2. In germline, CDR1 is MNHEY, CDR2 SMNVEV (reference sequence). The junction had 13 bases not matched to a gene; V was cut back by 10 bases and J by 1 base. The CDR3 contains 17 residues. This chain's CDR3 is CATIGTSGHEFQETQYF. As DNA, the CDR3 is TGTGCCACCATTGGGACTAGCGGGCACGAGTTCCAAGAGACCCAGTACTTC.

The chain is built from TRBV28 and TRBJ2-2, with 10 bases aligning to TRBD2. Germline CDR1 is MDHEN and CDR2 is SYDVKM. This CDR3 contains 17 residues. V was clipped by 7 bases and J by 1 base; unmatched bases: 9. CDR3 loop: CASNLAGAYRNTGELFF. The CDR3, as DNA: TGTGCCAGCAATCTAGCGGGAGCGTACAGGAACACCGGGGAGCTGTTTTTT.

The V call is TRBV14, the J call TRBJ2-1, with D possibly being TRBD1 (6 bases). This CDR3 spans 15 amino acids. The V and J ends lost 4 bases and 0 bases respectively, with 10 bases between them. Germline CDR1 SGHDN, CDR2 FVKESK. Here the CDR3 reads CASSRGQLSYNEQFF. Here the CDR3 DNA reads TGTGCCAGCAGCCGTGGACAGCTCTCCTACAATGAGCAGTTCTTC.

J is TRBJ2-1 and V is TRBV19, with 9 bases aligning to TRBD1. The CDR3 extends over 15 amino acids. The trim removed 9 bases at V and 5 bases at J, leaving 11 bases unmatched. CDR1 and CDR2 (germline): LNHDA, SQIVND (reference sequence). CDR3 nucleotide sequence: TGTGCCAGCACCCTCCGGGACAGGGCGAACAATGAGCAGTTCTTC. It encodes CASTLRDRANNEQFF.

This clone was detected only once. This chain links TRBV7-9 with TRBJ1-2; D is ambiguous. Germline CDR1 and CDR2: SEHNR and FQNEAQ (reference sequence). The CDR3 loop spans 12 amino acids. Deletions cut 2 bases from V and 6 bases from J, with 7 bases between. CDR3 bases: TGTGCCAGCAGCTTAATTCTGGATGGCTACACCTTC. Translation gives CASSLILDGYTF.

CDR3 sequence: CASSVNGRGETQYF. The DNA of the CDR3 is TGTGCCAGCAGTGTCAACGGGAGGGGGGAGACCCAGTACTTC. The rearrangement uses TRBV6-1 and TRBJ2-5, with 8 bases identical to TRBD2. V lost 4 bases, J lost 5 bases, and 6 bases stayed unmatched. Germline V gene sequence: CDR1 MNHNS, CDR2 SASEGT. The CDR3 spans 14 residues.

The J gene is TRBJ2-7, the V gene TRBV28, with 11 bases identical to TRBD2. V dropped 8 bases and J dropped 3; count of bases not matched to a gene: 21. Germline lookup yields CDR1 MDHEN and CDR2 SYDVKM. CDR3 length equals 19 residues. The CDR3 bases are TGTGCCAGCCGCACAGGGTTGGGGCTAGCGGGAGGTTCCCACTACGAGCAGTACTTC. It translates to CASRTGLGLAGGSHYEQYF. The variable domain in full, completed from reference TRBV28 and TRBJ2-7, reads DVKVTQSSRYLVKRTGEKVFLECVQDMDHENMFWYRQDPGLGLRLIYFSYDVKMKEKGDIPEGYSVSREKKERFSLILESASTNQTSMYLCASRTGLGLAGGSHYEQYFGPGTRLTVT.

The V and J genes are TRBV20-1 and TRBJ2-1; D not resolved. Trimming took 1 base from V and 4 from J, leaving 2 bases between them. This CDR3 comprises 11 residues. CDR1 DFQATT and CDR2 SNEGSKA come from the germline V gene (reference sequence). The CDR3, as DNA: TGCAGTGCTAGAGGATACAATGAGCAGTTCTTC. Encoded protein: CSARGYNEQFF.

This rearrangement joins TRBV4-1 to TRBJ2-7; no clear D. V was shortened by 4 bases and J by 3 bases, with 10 bases between the two germline ends. CDR1 and CDR2 (germline): MGHRA, YSYEKL. CDR3 size: 13 residues. CDR3 protein: CASSPTQFYEQYF. Here the CDR3 DNA reads TGCGCCAGCAGCCCCACTCAATTCTACGAGCAGTACTTC.

The chain combines TRBV4-1 with TRBJ1-2, with unresolved D. Trimming pared 0 bases from V and 5 bases from J, leaving 4 bases between. The CDR3 is made up of 12 amino acids. The germline CDR1 and CDR2 sequences are MGHRA and YSYEKL. CDR3 sequence reads: CASSQDGYGYTF. For the CDR3, the DNA is TGCGCCAGCAGCCAAGATGGGTATGGCTACACCTTC.

V gene TRBV6-5 combines with J gene TRBJ1-1; TRBD1 might be the D (6 bases). Germline V gene sequence: CDR1 MNHEY, CDR2 SVGAGI. V lost 2 bases and J lost 11, with 18 bases in between. This CDR3 is built from 14 residues. This chain's CDR3 is CASSYGGAQVEAFF. As DNA, the CDR3 is TGTGCCAGCAGTTACGGGGGGGCGCAAGTGGAGGCTTTCTTT.

J is TRBJ1-2 and V is TRBV9; 8 nucleotides match TRBD1. The ends lost 0 bases at V and 8 bases at J; junction bases unmatched: 9. This CDR3 has 15 amino acids. Germline CDR1 is SGDLS and CDR2 is YYNGEE. CDR3 sequence: CASSVGQGASWGYTF. The CDR3 DNA reads TGTGCCAGCAGCGTAGGGCAGGGGGCATCTTGGGGCTACACCTTC.

In this sample, this clone turned up once. The CDR3 DNA is TGTGCCAGCTCACCGGAGAGGCAGCAGAGCGAGCAGTACTTC. Its translation is CASSPERQQSEQYF. V and J are TRBV18 and TRBJ2-7, with D unresolved. V was cut by 3 bases and J by 6 bases, with 15 bases left in between. CDR1 and CDR2 (germline): KGHSH, LQKENI. This CDR3 is built from 14 residues.

The rearrangement links TRBV18 to TRBJ2-5, with 7 bases fitting TRBD2. The CDR3 runs to 17 residues. Germline V gene data show CDR1 as KGHSH and CDR2 as LQKENI. The J segment lost 2 bases and the V segment lost 6 bases, leaving 15 bases of the junction unmatched. The CDR3 DNA reads TGTGCCAGCTCCCCCCGGGAGGTCCCTACACCACAAGAGACCCAGTACTTC. It translates to CASSPREVPTPQETQYF.

This chain links TRBV19 with TRBJ2-3; D gene uncertain. V was trimmed by 3 bases and J by 4 bases, leaving 11 bases between them. The CDR3 totals 14 residues. Germline-derived CDR1 and CDR2 are LNHDA and SQIVND (reference sequence). CDR3 coding DNA: TGTGCCAGTAGTATTCGCACAGCAGCAGATACGCAGTATTTT. Protein product: CASSIRTAADTQYF.